The clone carrying this T cell receptor beta chain showed up just once. Germline CDR1 reads MGHDK; CDR2 reads SYGVNS. V was cut by 4 bases and J by 5 bases, with 12 bases left in between. The CDR3 runs to 13 residues. It was CD45RO-negative cells, positively selected for CCR7, that made up naive CD8 cells, with terminally differentiated effector memory CD45RA+ cells excluded. Sequenced by immunoSEQ multiplex PCR; TCRdb stores in-frame clones only, minus some. The data show a few million clones, with around 93% seen just once and more than 1.5% held by the top ten. The data stem from a study of shared clonotypes between healthy human individuals. Study-wide context: In total, the donors were two women and a few men aged 18 to 49.

This chain links TRBV25-1 with TRBJ2-7; D perhaps matches TRBD1 (6 bases). The TCR originated in a young man in good health. Some clones in this sample may be carry-over from other donors' samples. Sequenced: naive CD8+ T cells from PBMCs. Here the CDR3 DNA reads TGTGCCAGCAGTGCCGACAGGCGGGACGAGCAGTACTTC. Protein sequence: CASSADRRDEQYF.